The present T cell receptor beta chain was sequenced within a study of blood T cell repertoires in COVID-19. The overall study: Donors in the United States, Italy and Spain gave samples during acute or convalescent COVID-19. PBMCs, B-cell-depleted T cells, or T cells were the source of the cDNA or gDNA that made up the material.

V lost 4 bases to trimming and J lost 9 bases, with 8 bases between them. Per the germline V gene, CDR1 is SGDLS and CDR2 is YYNGEE. CDR3 size: 11 residues. Repertoires were generated with immunoSEQ multiplex PCR, while TCRdb's copy carries only in-frame clones and drops some. The sample has a few hundred thousand clones; about nine tenths are singletons. One Seattle source followed patients from active infection through their disease course. The TCR was taken from a woman aged 25 to 39 with COVID-19, enrolled during active disease. V usage is TRBV9 and J usage is TRBJ1-3, with no clear D. Sequencing was done on a sample of peripheral blood. This CDR3 is CASSHRGTIYF. CDR3 DNA sequence: TGTGCCAGCAGCCACCGGGGCACCATATATTTT.